The 8 T cell receptor beta chains listed next were all sequenced from one sample in a study of response to subunit inactivated influenza vaccine. TCRdb recomputed calls from the RT-PCR reads with MiXCR, one row per CDR3 protein. The top ten clones hold around 10% of a sample with 630,000 or so distinct CDR3 sequences, about a sixth of them seen once. This sample comprised PBMCs from blood, obtained roughly 12 days after vaccination. The receptors were gathered from a man aged 45-60 years who received an inactivated influenza vaccine.

This chain links TRBV2 with TRBJ2-2; 15 bases are a match to TRBD2. The CDR3 length is 15 residues. Germline-derived CDR1 and CDR2 are SNHLY and FYNNEI. J gave up 4 bases and V 9 bases, and 3 bases lay outside the gene matches. In DNA, the CDR3 is TGTGCCAGTGGACTAGCGGGGGGGCGCACCGGGGAGCTGTTTTTT. It codes for CASGLAGGRTGELFF.

The rearrangement links TRBV7-9 to TRBJ2-2, with TRBD1 matching over 7 bases. CDR1 and CDR2 (germline): SEHNR, FQNEAQ (reference sequence). Trimming at V came to 5 bases and at J to 0 bases, leaving 6 bases not matched to a gene. The CDR3 runs 16 residues. The CDR3 nucleotides are TGTGCCAGCAGCCAGGGACAGAACTCGAACACCGGGGAGCTGTTTTTT. Translating it yields CASSQGQNSNTGELFF.

In this sample, this clonotype turned up a few times. V and J are TRBV6-2 or TRBV6-3 and TRBJ2-5, with D perhaps matching TRBD1 or TRBD2 (5 bases each). The CDR3 spans 14 residues. Germline CDR1 and CDR2: MNHEY and SVGEGT. Trimming removed 6 bases from V and 1 base from J, with 12 bases in between. As DNA, the CDR3 is TGTGCCAGCAGCTTTCGGGGACCCCAAGAGACCCAGTACTTC. Translating it yields CASSFRGPQETQYF.

This clonotype was seen only a few times. The rearrangement uses TRBV28 and TRBJ2-7; D might be TRBD2 (5 bases). CDR3 length: 15 amino acids. With 2 bases removed from V and 0 bases from J, the gap between germline ends came to 11 bases. The V gene's germline CDR1 is MDHEN and CDR2 SYDVKM. For the CDR3, the DNA is TGTGCCAGCAGTTTAGCGGGTGCTGACTCCTACGAGCAGTACTTC. This sequence encodes CASSLAGADSYEQYF.

V usage is TRBV7-9 and J usage is TRBJ2-5; 9 bases are a match to TRBD1. Unmatched junction bases numbered 5, after V lost 3 bases and J lost 6 bases. CDR1 and CDR2 (germline): SEHNR, FQNEAQ (reference sequence). CDR3 length equals 14 residues. The DNA for the CDR3 is TGTGCCAGCAGCTTCTCGACAGGGGGTCAGACCCAGTACTTC. Encoded protein: CASSFSTGGQTQYF.

This clonotype has just a few counts. V is TRBV5-1 and J is TRBJ2-2; 8 bases agree with TRBD2. Germline CDR1 is SGHRS and CDR2 is YFSETQ. V was clipped by 6 bases and J by 1 base; unmatched bases: 8. The CDR3 sequence is 16 residues long. CDR3 in DNA: TGCGCCAGCACCAAAGTCGGGGGGGTGAACACCGGGGAGCTGTTTTTT. Amino acid sequence: CASTKVGGVNTGELFF.

The rearrangement uses TRBV5-1 and TRBJ1-6; no firm D call. There are 14 residues in the CDR3. V was cut by 2 bases and J by 6 bases, with 9 bases left in between. Per germline, CDR1 SGHRS and CDR2 YFSETQ. Written as DNA, the CDR3 is TGCGCCAGCAGCTTTGAAACGGCTAATTCACCCCTCCACTTT. As protein: CASSFETANSPLHF. Together with reference TRBV5-1 and TRBJ1-6, the CDR3 gives the full variable domain: KAGVTQTPRYLIKTRGQQVTLSCSPISGHRSVSWYQQTPGQGLQFLFEYFSETQRNKGNFPGRFSGRQFSNSRSEMNVSTLELGDSALYLCASSFETANSPLHFGNGTRLTVT.

This clonotype was seen more than once but under ten times. V and J are TRBV20-1 and TRBJ2-5, with D uncertain. CDR3 length: 14 amino acids. V was pared by 3 bases and J by 2 bases, with 13 bases between. Germline V gene lookup returns CDR1 DFQATT and CDR2 SNEGSKA (reference sequence). CDR3 residues: CSASPPGLQETQYF. The CDR3 DNA follows: TGCAGTGCTAGCCCCCCGGGCCTACAAGAGACCCAGTACTTC.